The rows below give T cell receptor beta chains drawn from one sample of a study of CD8+CD57+ T cells in acquired aplastic anemia. One entry per CDR3 protein results from TCRdb running MiXCR on the reads. The sample shows roughly 500,000 distinct CDR3 sequences, over 25% of them seen only once. Sequencing was performed on sorted CD4+, CD8+, or CD8+CD57+ T cells (not recorded which) from PBMCs. These receptors were taken from a human donor with aplastic anemia. The conserved cysteine and the conserved F or W are not part of the CDR3 here.

>TRBJ2-3|TRBV2
ASLSADRFTDTQY
>TRBJ1-1|TRBV2
ASSAGQGVEAF
>TRBJ1-6|TRBV15
ATSSREHSPLH
>TRBJ2-1|TRBV20-1
SAREGQGRNEQF
>TRBJ2-7|TRBV20-1
SARDQGVEQY
>TRBJ2-7|TRBV25-1
ASNPSGSGSYEQY
>TRBJ2-7|TRBV13
ASSQDSHYEQY
>TRBJ2-7|TRBV11-3
ASSPSGRNTYEQY
>TRBJ2-1|TRBV7-3
ASSSTRGNEQF
>TRBJ2-3|TRBV15
ATSRGTSGSYTDTQY
>TRBJ1-4|TRBV29-1
SVAALGEKLF
>TRBJ1-1|TRBV19
AGSIGRGSGQNTEAF
>TRBJ2-5|TRBV13
ASSFESGGAHETQY
>TRBJ2-7|TRBV15
ATSRGLYPCSQY
>TRBJ1-4|TRBV14
ASSQVNEKLF
>TRBJ1-5|TRBV6-1
ASSEGRIPLPAQH
>TRBJ2-1|TRBV20-1
SARDEFSSYNEQF
>TRBJ2-5|TRBV9
ASSVDTGGGKTQY
>TRBJ2-3|TRBV7-3
ASSFGRGSDTQY
>TRBJ1-5|TRBV20-1
SARGLARPQH
>TRBJ2-1|TRBV9
ASSGTGGNEQF
>TRBJ1-6|TRBV10-3
AISGDTLGVSPLH
>TRBJ1-1|TRBV2
ASSYVEGRGEAF
>TRBJ1-2|TRBV11-2
ASSLGRVNHGYT
>TRBJ1-5|TRBV20-1
SAIQGYNQPQH
>TRBJ2-7|TRBV24-1
ATSDGADGSYEQY
>TRBJ2-3|TRBV25-1
ASSAWTSGSTDTQY
>TRBJ1-6|TRBV9
ASRGDGHNSPLH
>TRBJ2-1|TRBV14
ASSPLQGLF
>TRBJ2-1|TRBV24-1
ATSARNEQF
>TRBJ1-5|TRBV7-2
ASSSLAGGSQPQH
>TRBJ2-1|TRBV5-1
ASSFVAGGPQSEQF
>TRBJ1-2|TRBV7-8
ASSSRGNPGYT
>TRBJ1-2|TRBV12-3/TRBV12-4
ASSLDRGKSGYT
>TRBJ2-7|TRBV10-1
ASSEVGQPYEQY